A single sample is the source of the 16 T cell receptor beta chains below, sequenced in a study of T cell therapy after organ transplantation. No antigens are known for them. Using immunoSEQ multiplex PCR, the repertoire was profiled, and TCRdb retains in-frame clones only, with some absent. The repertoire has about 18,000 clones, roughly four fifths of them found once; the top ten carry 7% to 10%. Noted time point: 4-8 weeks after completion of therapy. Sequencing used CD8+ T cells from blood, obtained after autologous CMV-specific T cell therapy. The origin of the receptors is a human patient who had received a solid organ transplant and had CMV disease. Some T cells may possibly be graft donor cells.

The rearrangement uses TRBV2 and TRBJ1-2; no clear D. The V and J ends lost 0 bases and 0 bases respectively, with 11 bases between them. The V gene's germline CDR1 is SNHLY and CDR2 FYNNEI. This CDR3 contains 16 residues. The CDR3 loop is CASSEAVSGSNYGYTF. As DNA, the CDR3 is TGTGCCAGCAGTGAAGCGGTTTCGGGATCTAACTATGGCTACACCTTC.

The CDR3, as DNA: TGCAGCTCCCTACTAGCGGAGACCTTCACAGATACGCAGTATTTT. Residues: CSSLLAETFTDTQYF. The chain carries TRBV29-1 and TRBJ2-3; 8 bases match TRBD2. The V and J ends lost 8 bases and 2 bases, in that order; junction bases with no gene match: 12. Per germline, CDR1 SQVTM and CDR2 ANQGSEA. The CDR3 extends over 15 amino acids.

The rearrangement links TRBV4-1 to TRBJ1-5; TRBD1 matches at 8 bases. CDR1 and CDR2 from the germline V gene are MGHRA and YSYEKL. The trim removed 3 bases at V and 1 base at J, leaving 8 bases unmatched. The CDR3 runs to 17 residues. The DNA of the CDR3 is TGCGCCAGCAGCCATCTGGGGCAGGGGGCGAGCAATCAGCCCCAGCATTTT. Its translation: CASSHLGQGASNQPQHF.

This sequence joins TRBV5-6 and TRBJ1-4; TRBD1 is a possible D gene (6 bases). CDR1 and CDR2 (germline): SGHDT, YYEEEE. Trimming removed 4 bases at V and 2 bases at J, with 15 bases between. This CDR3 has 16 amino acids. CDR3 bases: TGTGCCAGCAGCCAGGGGTCAGGGTTCACTAATGAAAAACTGTTTTTT. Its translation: CASSQGSGFTNEKLFF.

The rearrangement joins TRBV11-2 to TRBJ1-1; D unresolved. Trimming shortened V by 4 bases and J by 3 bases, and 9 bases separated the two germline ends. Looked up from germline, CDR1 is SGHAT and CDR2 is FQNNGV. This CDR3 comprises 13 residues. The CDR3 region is CASSSGSDTEAFF. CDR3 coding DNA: TGTGCCAGCAGCTCCGGATCCGACACTGAAGCTTTCTTT.

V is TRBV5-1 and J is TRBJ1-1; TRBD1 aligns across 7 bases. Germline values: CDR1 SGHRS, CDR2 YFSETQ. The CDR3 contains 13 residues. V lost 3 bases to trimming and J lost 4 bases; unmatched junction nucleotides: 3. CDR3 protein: CASSSRGATEAFF. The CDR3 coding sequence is TGCGCCAGCAGCTCCAGGGGGGCCACTGAAGCTTTCTTT.

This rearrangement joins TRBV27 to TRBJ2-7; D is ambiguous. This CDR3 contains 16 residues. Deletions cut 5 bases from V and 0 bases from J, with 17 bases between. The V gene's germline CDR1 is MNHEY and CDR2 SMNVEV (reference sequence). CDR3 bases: TGTGCCAGCAGTATATTCGGTTATGCGAGCTCCTACGAGCAGTACTTC. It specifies CASSIFGYASSYEQYF.

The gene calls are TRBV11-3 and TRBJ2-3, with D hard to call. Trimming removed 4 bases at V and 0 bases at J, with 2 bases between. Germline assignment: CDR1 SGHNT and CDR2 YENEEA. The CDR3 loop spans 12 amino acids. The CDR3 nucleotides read TGTGCCAGCAGCTCTAGCACAGATACGCAGTATTTT. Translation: CASSSSTDTQYF.

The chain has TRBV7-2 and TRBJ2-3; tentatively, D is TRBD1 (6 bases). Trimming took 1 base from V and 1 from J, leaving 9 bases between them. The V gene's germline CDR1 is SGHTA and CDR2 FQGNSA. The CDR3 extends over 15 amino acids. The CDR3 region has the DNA TGTGCCAGCAGCTTAGTCAGGGGAGGCACAGATACGCAGTATTTT. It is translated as CASSLVRGGTDTQYF.

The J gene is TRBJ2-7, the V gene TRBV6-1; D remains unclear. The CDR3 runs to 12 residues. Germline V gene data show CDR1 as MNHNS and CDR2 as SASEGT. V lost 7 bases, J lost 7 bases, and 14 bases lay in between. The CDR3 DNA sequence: TGTGCCAGCATGGGCCCGACGGAGGAGCAGTACTTC. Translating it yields CASMGPTEEQYF.

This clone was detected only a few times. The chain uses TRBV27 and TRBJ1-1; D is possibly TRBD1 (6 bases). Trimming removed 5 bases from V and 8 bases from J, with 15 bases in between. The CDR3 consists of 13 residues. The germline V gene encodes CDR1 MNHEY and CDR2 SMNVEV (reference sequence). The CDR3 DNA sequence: TGTGCCAGCAGTCCTGTGGGGGGGGCCGAAGCTTTCTTT. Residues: CASSPVGGAEAFF.

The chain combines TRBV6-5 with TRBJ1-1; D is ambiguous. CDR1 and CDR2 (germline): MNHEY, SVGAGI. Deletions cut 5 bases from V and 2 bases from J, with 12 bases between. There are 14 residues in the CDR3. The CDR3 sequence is CASSTYRGNTEAFF. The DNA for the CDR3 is TGTGCCAGCAGTACCTACCGGGGAAACACTGAAGCTTTCTTT.

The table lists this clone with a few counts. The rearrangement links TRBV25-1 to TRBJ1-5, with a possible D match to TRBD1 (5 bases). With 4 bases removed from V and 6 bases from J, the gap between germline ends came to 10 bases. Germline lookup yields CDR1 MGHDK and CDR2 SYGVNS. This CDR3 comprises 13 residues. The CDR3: CASSGWGSQPQHF. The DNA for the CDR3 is TGTGCCAGCAGTGGATGGGGGAGTCAGCCCCAGCATTTT.

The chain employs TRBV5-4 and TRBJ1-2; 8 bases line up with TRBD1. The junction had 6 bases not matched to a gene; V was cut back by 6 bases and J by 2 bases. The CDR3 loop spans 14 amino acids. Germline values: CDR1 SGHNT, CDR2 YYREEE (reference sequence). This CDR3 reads CASTGTGQNYGYTF. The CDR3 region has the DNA TGTGCCAGCACCGGGACAGGACAGAACTATGGCTACACCTTC.

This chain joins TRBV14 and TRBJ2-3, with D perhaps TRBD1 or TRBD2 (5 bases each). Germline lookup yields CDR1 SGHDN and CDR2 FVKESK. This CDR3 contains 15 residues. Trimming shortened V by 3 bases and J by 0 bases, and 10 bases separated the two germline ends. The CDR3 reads CASSQIWGSTDTQYF. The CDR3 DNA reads TGTGCCAGCAGCCAGATCTGGGGGAGCACAGATACGCAGTATTTT.

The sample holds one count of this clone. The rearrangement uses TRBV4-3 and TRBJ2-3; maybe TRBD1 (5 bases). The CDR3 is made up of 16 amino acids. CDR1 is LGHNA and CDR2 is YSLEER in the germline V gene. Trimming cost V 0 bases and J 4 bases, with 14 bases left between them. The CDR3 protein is CASSQDSRGFADTQYF. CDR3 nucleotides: TGCGCCAGCAGCCAAGATAGTAGGGGATTTGCAGATACGCAGTATTTT.